The next 30 T cell receptor beta chains were all read from a single sample in a study of blood T cells in healthy people across ages. With a J-beta primer mix and a sample-barcoded 5' primer, a second PCR ran about 6 to 11 cycles. TCRdb reprocessed the 5' RACE reads via MiXCR and lists one record per CDR3 protein. This table has 540,000 or so distinct CDR3 sequences, 27% appearing once. The sequenced sample was blood. All receptors come from a woman aged 70 to 79 in good health.

This clonotype showed up just a few times. CDR3 residues: CASSVAGQGNEQFF. The CDR3 DNA follows: TGTGCCAGCAGCGTAGCCGGACAGGGGAATGAGCAGTTCTTC. This chain connects TRBV9 to TRBJ2-1; 9 nucleotides line up with TRBD1. The V segment lost 0 bases and the J segment 7 bases; nucleotides outside the gene matches: 2. Germline lookup yields CDR1 SGDLS and CDR2 YYNGEE. This CDR3 region has 14 residues.

This chain joins TRBV27 and TRBJ2-3; 8 nucleotides line up with TRBD1. The CDR3 runs 14 residues. J lost 5 bases, V lost 6 bases, and 7 bases had no gene match. Germline V CDR1 and CDR2: MNHEY, SMNVEV (reference sequence). The CDR3 DNA is TGTGCCAGCAGAACCAGGGGGCTGGTAGATACGCAGTATTTT. It is translated as CASRTRGLVDTQYF.

This clonotype showed up just a few times. The chain joins TRBV24-1 to TRBJ2-6; unclear D gene. Germline loops: CDR1 KGHDR, CDR2 SFDVKD. V shed 4 bases and J shed 1 base, with 10 bases lying between them. CDR3 length: 16 amino acids. CDR3 sequence reads: CATSDPKTSGANVLTF. The CDR3 DNA reads as TGTGCCACCAGTGACCCTAAAACGTCTGGGGCCAACGTCCTGACTTTC.

The chain is built from TRBV5-1 and TRBJ2-5, with TRBD1 matching over 7 bases. V dropped 4 bases and J dropped 2; count of bases not matched to a gene: 5. Germline loops: CDR1 SGHRS, CDR2 YFSETQ. The CDR3 extends over 14 amino acids. The CDR3 nucleotides are TGCGCCAGCAGCCAAGACAGGGTACAAGAGACCCAGTACTTC. Amino acid sequence: CASSQDRVQETQYF.

This clonotype has a single count. The J gene is TRBJ1-2, the V gene TRBV7-9, with 9 positions matching TRBD1. V shed 5 bases, J shed 4 bases, and the junction held 11 bases outside the gene matches. CDR3 length: 16 residues. The germline CDR1 and CDR2 sequences are SEHNR and FQNEAQ (reference sequence). In DNA form, the CDR3 reads TGTGCCAGCAGCAGTCTCGACAGGGGGATCGCCTATGGCTACACCTTC. The encoded protein is CASSSLDRGIAYGYTF.

The table lists this clonotype with a count of one. This chain joins TRBV20-1 and TRBJ2-3; weak D call: TRBD1 (6 bases). Germline V gives CDR1 DFQATT, CDR2 SNEGSKA (reference sequence). The CDR3 spans 14 residues. V shed 6 bases and J shed 3 bases, with 16 bases lying between them. The CDR3 here is CSAGDTGLTDTQYF. The CDR3 region has the DNA TGCAGTGCCGGGGATACAGGGCTAACAGATACGCAGTATTTT.

V and J are TRBV12-3 or TRBV12-4 and TRBJ1-4; D is uncertain. V was cut by 3 bases and J by 8 bases, with 7 bases left in between. CDR3 length equals 12 residues. DNA for the CDR3: TGTGCCAGCAGTTTTACGGGGGAAAAACTGTTTTTT. It translates to CASSFTGEKLFF.

The chain joins TRBV11-2 to TRBJ2-5; 7 positions match TRBD2. The germline CDR1 and CDR2 sequences are SGHAT and FQNNGV. The CDR3 length is 16 residues. The J segment lost 5 bases and the V segment lost 7 bases, leaving 16 bases of the junction unmatched. The CDR3 DNA is TGTGCCAGCATCCGAAGCCTTAATCCCGGGGGGGAGACCCAGTACTTC. Protein sequence: CASIRSLNPGGETQYF.

This clonotype was counted a few times. The chain joins TRBV6-1 to TRBJ2-1, with a tentative D call TRBD2 (6 bases). V was trimmed by 6 bases and J by 5 bases, leaving 20 bases between them. This CDR3 is built from 16 residues. Germline CDR1 reads MNHNS; CDR2 reads SASEGT. The CDR3 DNA is TGTGCCAGCAGCCCCTGGCGGGTGGGGAGGAACAATGAGCAGTTCTTC. Amino acids: CASSPWRVGRNNEQFF.

V gene TRBV2 combines with J gene TRBJ2-7; D gene ambiguous. Trimming shortened V by 4 bases and J by 3 bases, and 7 bases separated the two germline ends. This CDR3 has 12 amino acids. The germline V gene has CDR1 SNHLY and CDR2 FYNNEI. The CDR3 DNA sequence: TGTGCCAGCAGTGGACCATACTACGAGCAGTACTTC. It codes for CASSGPYYEQYF.

The chain recombines TRBV10-3 with TRBJ2-7; D remains unclear. V was trimmed by 7 bases and J by 2 bases, leaving 9 bases between them. Germline assignment: CDR1 ENHRY and CDR2 SYGVKD. The CDR3 extends over 12 amino acids. The CDR3 nucleotides read TGTGCCATCAAGTCCTCTACCTACGAGCAGTACTTC. The encoded protein is CAIKSSTYEQYF.

The chain recombines TRBV29-1 with TRBJ2-1; 12 bases align to TRBD1. This CDR3 has 15 amino acids. J gave up 8 bases and V 3 bases, and 8 bases lay outside the gene matches. Germline V CDR1 and CDR2: SQVTM, ANQGSEA. CDR3 in amino acids: CSVDSGTGGYHEQFF. In DNA form, the CDR3 reads TGCAGCGTTGACTCCGGGACAGGGGGCTATCATGAGCAGTTCTTC.

This chain joins TRBV5-1 and TRBJ1-4, with 10 positions matching TRBD1. V lost 3 bases to trimming and J lost 7 bases; unmatched junction nucleotides: 3. Germline CDR1 is SGHRS and CDR2 is YFSETQ. The CDR3 has 14 residues. The CDR3 loop is CASSYGTGVEKLFF. The CDR3 DNA reads TGCGCCAGCAGCTACGGGACAGGGGTTGAAAAACTGTTTTTT. The variable domain in full, with the rest retrieved from reference TRBV5-1 and TRBJ1-4, is KAGVTQTPRYLIKTRGQQVTLSCSPISGHRSVSWYQQTPGQGLQFLFEYFSETQRNKGNFPGRFSGRQFSNSRSEMNVSTLELGDSALYLCASSYGTGVEKLFFGSGTQLSVL.

The chain employs TRBV29-1 and TRBJ2-2; D remains ambiguous. Trimming took off 6 bases at V and 6 bases at J, with 5 bases between the two ends. The CDR3 runs to 10 residues. In germline, CDR1 is SQVTM, CDR2 ANQGSEA. CDR3 loop: CSVLSGELFF. CDR3 bases: TGCAGCGTCCTATCCGGGGAGCTGTTTTTT.

The chain couples TRBV20-1 to TRBJ2-5; no clear D. Germline V gene data show CDR1 as DFQATT and CDR2 as SNEGSKA (reference sequence). The CDR3 consists of 14 residues. With 8 bases removed from V and 2 bases from J, the gap between germline ends came to 18 bases. The CDR3 is CSLARHPTQETQYF. CDR3 coding DNA: TGCAGTTTAGCCAGACACCCCACACAAGAGACCCAGTACTTC.

The CDR3 bases are TGTGCCAGCAGAATCGGCCAGGCGAACACTGAAGCTTTCTTT. The encoded protein is CASRIGQANTEAFF. V is TRBV6-6 and J is TRBJ1-1; no clear D gene. The V gene's germline CDR1 is MNHNY and CDR2 SVGAGI (reference sequence). The CDR3 extends over 14 amino acids. Trimming removed 6 bases from V and 1 base from J, with 12 bases in between.

This clonotype has only a few counts. The chain links TRBV20-1 to TRBJ1-1; D gene ambiguous. Germline CDR1 and CDR2: DFQATT and SNEGSKA (reference sequence). Trimming cost V 2 bases and J 0 bases, with 7 bases left between them. The CDR3 totals 13 residues. CDR3 nucleotides: TGCAGTGCTAGAAACACGTTGAACACTGAAGCTTTCTTT. This translates into CSARNTLNTEAFF.

In its sample, this clonotype was seen a few times. This chain joins TRBV4-3 and TRBJ1-4; tentatively, D is TRBD1 (5 bases). CDR3 length equals 18 residues. Trimming cost V 0 bases and J 3 bases, with 17 bases left between them. Germline V lookup: CDR1 LGHNA, CDR2 YSLEER. The CDR3 nucleotides are TGCGCCAGCAGCCAAGATCCACTCGTCGAGACAGCTAATGAAAAACTGTTTTTT. Its translation: CASSQDPLVETANEKLFF.

This clonotype was counted once. This CDR3 reads CASTMAGTGNEKLFF. DNA of the CDR3: TGTGCCAGCACTATGGCCGGGACAGGGAATGAAAAACTGTTTTTT. The rearrangement joins TRBV2 to TRBJ1-4, with 9 bases lining up with TRBD1. This CDR3 spans 15 amino acids. CDR1 is SNHLY, CDR2 FYNNEI, per germline. J lost 5 bases, V lost 7 bases, and 8 bases had no gene match.

The chain is built from TRBV2 and TRBJ1-6; D might be TRBD1 (5 bases). CDR1 is SNHLY and CDR2 is FYNNEI in the germline V gene. CDR3 size: 14 residues. Trimming pared 6 bases from V and 4 bases from J, leaving 10 bases between. CDR3 sequence reads: CASRLTDYNSPLHF. The CDR3 DNA follows: TGTGCCAGCAGATTGACAGATTATAATTCACCCCTCCACTTT.

This clonotype occurred a few times. The conserved closing phenylalanine or tryptophan is absent in this CDR3, likely reflecting a read error. V usage is TRBV7-2 and J usage is TRBJ2-5; D is tentatively TRBD1 or TRBD2 (5 bases each). This CDR3 is built from 12 residues. Per the germline V gene, CDR1 is SGHTA and CDR2 is FQGNSA. The germline V and J ends were trimmed by 5 bases and 11 bases, with 15 bases remaining between them. The CDR3 is CASSRRLGDQYV. The CDR3 nucleotides are TGTGCCAGCAGCCGCCGGCTGGGGGATCAGTACGTC.

This clonotype was seen at least ten times. This chain uses TRBV7-8 with TRBJ2-3, with a tentative D call TRBD2 (6 bases). CDR1 and CDR2 (germline): SGHVS, FQNEAQ. The CDR3 has 16 residues. The ends were cut back, 1 base at V and 0 bases at J, with 11 bases in the middle. The CDR3 DNA is TGTGCCAGCAGCTTAGGGGCGGGGACTAGCACAGATACGCAGTATTTT. It specifies CASSLGAGTSTDTQYF.

This clonotype was found a few times. In DNA form, the CDR3 reads TGTGCCAGCAGCCATATCATTTCCGGAAATAATGAAAAACTGTTTTTT. It translates to CASSHIISGNNEKLFF. V gene TRBV14 combines with J gene TRBJ1-4; no definite D call. Germline values: CDR1 SGHDN, CDR2 FVKESK. This CDR3 spans 16 amino acids. Trimming stripped 3 bases from V and 4 bases from J, with 15 bases between.

The J gene is TRBJ2-5, the V gene TRBV7-2; D perhaps matches TRBD2 (6 bases). The ends were cut back, 5 bases at V and 4 bases at J, with 17 bases in the middle. Looked up from germline, CDR1 is SGHTA and CDR2 is FQGNSA. The CDR3 is 15 residues long. The CDR3, as DNA: TGTGCCAGCAGCCAGTGGGCGGGGTTAGCAGAGACCCAGTACTTC. Translation: CASSQWAGLAETQYF.

This clonotype was found a few times. This sequence joins TRBV7-9 and TRBJ1-3; maybe TRBD1 (5 bases). Germline V gene data show CDR1 as SEHNR and CDR2 as FQNEAQ (reference sequence). The V end was cut by 5 bases, the J end by 0 bases, with 11 bases between. The CDR3 is 15 amino acids. The CDR3 region has the DNA TGTGCCAGCAGCCGATTTCAGGGCTCTGGAAACACCATATATTTT. Its translation: CASSRFQGSGNTIYF.

In this sample, this clonotype turned up a few times. This sequence joins TRBV18 and TRBJ1-5; D not resolved. V was cut by 5 bases and J by 0 bases, with 5 bases left in between. The CDR3 has 13 residues. CDR1 KGHSH and CDR2 LQKENI come from the germline V gene. Here the CDR3 reads CASSSFSNQPQHF. The DNA of the CDR3 is TGTGCCAGCTCATCATTTAGCAATCAGCCCCAGCATTTT. Full variable domain (remainder filled in from reference TRBV18 and TRBJ1-5): NAGVMQNPRHLVRRRGQEARLRCSPMKGHSHVYWYRQLPEEGLKFMVYLQKENIIDESGMPKERFSAEFPKEGPSILRIQQVVRGDSAAYFCASSSFSNQPQHFGDGTRLSIL.

The chain links TRBV6-6 to TRBJ1-1; tentative D call: TRBD1 (5 bases). CDR1 is MNHNY, CDR2 SVGAGI, per germline (reference sequence). The V end lost 10 bases, the J end lost 4 bases, and 19 bases lay between the germline ends. The CDR3 runs to 14 residues. CDR3 loop: CAITTGQESTEAFF. The CDR3 DNA is TGTGCCATCACAACGGGGCAAGAGAGCACTGAAGCTTTCTTT.

CDR3 sequence (DNA): TGTGCCAGCAGCTTAGACGGCCCCATGGGGGCCAACGTCCTGACTTTC. This encodes CASSLDGPMGANVLTF. The genes are TRBV7-7 and TRBJ2-6; no definite D call. The V end lost 1 base, the J end lost 4 bases, and 11 bases lay between the germline ends. The CDR3 has 16 residues. The germline gives CDR1 SSHAT, CDR2 FNYEAQ (reference sequence).

This rearrangement joins TRBV24-1 to TRBJ2-5, with TRBD1 identical over 7 bases. In germline, CDR1 is KGHDR, CDR2 SFDVKD. This CDR3 contains 13 residues. V gave up 5 bases and J gave up 3 bases; unmatched junction bases: 2. CDR3 sequence (DNA): TGTGCCACCAGTGGCACAGGGGAAGAGACCCAGTACTTC. Translating it yields CATSGTGEETQYF.

The gene calls are TRBV4-2 and TRBJ2-2; TRBD2 matches at 8 bases. Trimming at V came to 4 bases and at J to 5 bases, leaving 6 bases not matched to a gene. Germline V gene sequence: CDR1 LGHNA, CDR2 YNFKEQ. The length of the CDR3 is 15 residues. DNA for the CDR3: TGTGCCAGCAGCCGGGGGACTAGACTTACCGGGGAGCTGTTTTTT. Translating it yields CASSRGTRLTGELFF.